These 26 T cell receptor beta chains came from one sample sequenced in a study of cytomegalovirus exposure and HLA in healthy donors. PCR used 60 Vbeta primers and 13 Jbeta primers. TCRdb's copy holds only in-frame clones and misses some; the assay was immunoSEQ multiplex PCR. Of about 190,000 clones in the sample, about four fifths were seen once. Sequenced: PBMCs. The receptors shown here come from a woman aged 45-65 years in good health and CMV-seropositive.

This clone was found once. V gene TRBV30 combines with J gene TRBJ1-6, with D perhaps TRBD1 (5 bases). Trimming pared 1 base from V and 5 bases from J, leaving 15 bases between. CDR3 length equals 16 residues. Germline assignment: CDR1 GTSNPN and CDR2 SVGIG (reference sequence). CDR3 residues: CAWSGSGGINNSPLHF. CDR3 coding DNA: TGTGCCTGGAGTGGGTCGGGGGGTATCAATAATTCACCCCTCCACTTT.

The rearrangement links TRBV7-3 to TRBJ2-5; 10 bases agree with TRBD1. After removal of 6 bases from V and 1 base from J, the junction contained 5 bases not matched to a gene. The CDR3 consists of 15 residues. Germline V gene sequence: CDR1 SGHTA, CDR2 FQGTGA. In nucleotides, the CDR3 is TGTGCCAGCAGGCGGACAGGGGGAGTCCAAGAGACCCAGTACTTC. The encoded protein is CASRRTGGVQETQYF.

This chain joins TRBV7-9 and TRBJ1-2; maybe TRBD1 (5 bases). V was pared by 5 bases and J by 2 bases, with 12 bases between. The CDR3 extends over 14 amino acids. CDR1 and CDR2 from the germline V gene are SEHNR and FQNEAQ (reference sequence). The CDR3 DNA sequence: TGTGCCAGCAGCCTTTCCAAGGGGAACTATGGCTACACCTTC. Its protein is CASSLSKGNYGYTF.

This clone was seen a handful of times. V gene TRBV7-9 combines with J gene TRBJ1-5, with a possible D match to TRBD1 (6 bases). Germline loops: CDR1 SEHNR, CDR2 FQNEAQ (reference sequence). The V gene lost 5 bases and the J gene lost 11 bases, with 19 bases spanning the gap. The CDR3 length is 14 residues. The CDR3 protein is CASSPQGSGTAQHF. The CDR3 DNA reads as TGTGCCAGCAGCCCTCAGGGGTCCGGCACGGCCCAGCATTTT.

The CDR3 DNA sequence: TGTGCCACCAGCAGATCCGGAGGACGGTTCTATGGCTACACCTTC. It specifies CATSRSGGRFYGYTF. The rearrangement uses TRBV15 and TRBJ1-2; D is unclear. This CDR3 is 15 amino acids long. Trimming pared 2 bases from V and 4 bases from J, leaving 14 bases between. Per germline, CDR1 LNHNV and CDR2 YYDKDF (reference sequence).

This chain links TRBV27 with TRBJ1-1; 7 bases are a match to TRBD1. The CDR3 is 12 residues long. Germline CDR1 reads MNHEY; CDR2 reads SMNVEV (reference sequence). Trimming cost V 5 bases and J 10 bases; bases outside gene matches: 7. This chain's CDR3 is CASSPRTGLAFF. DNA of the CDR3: TGTGCCAGCAGTCCCCGGACAGGTTTAGCTTTCTTT.

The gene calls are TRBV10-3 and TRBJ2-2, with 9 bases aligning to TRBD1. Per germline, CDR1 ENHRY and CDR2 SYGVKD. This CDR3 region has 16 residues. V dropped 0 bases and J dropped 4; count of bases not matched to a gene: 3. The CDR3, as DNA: TGTGCCATCAGTGAGTCTAGGACAGGGGTCACCGGGGAGCTGTTTTTT. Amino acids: CAISESRTGVTGELFF.

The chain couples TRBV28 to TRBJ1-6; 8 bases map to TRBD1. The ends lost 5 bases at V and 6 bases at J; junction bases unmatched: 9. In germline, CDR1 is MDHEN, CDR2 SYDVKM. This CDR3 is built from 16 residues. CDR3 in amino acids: CASSAFRGLSNSPLHF. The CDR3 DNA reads TGTGCCAGCAGTGCTTTCAGGGGGCTCTCTAATTCACCCCTCCACTTT.

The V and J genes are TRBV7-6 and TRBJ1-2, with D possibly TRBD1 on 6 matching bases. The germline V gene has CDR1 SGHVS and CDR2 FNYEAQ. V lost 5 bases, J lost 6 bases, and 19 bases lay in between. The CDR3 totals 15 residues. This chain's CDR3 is CASSPSKGESDGYTF. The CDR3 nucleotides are TGTGCCAGCAGCCCTAGTAAGGGGGAGTCGGATGGCTACACCTTC.

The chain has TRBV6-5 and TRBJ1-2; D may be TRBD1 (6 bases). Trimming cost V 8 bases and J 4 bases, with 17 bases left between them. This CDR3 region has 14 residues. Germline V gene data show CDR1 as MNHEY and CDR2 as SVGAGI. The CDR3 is CASRQQGSGYGYTF. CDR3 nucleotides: TGTGCCAGCCGCCAGCAGGGGAGCGGCTATGGCTACACCTTC.

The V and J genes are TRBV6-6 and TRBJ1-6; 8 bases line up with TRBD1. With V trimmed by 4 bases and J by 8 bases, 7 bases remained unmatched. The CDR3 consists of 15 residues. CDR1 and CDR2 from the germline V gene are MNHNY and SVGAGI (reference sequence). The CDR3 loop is CASSSWDRRDSPLHF. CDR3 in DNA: TGTGCCAGCAGTTCCTGGGACAGGCGAGATTCACCCCTCCACTTT.

CDR3: CASSPQWGVDTEAFF. The CDR3, as DNA: TGTGCCAGCTCACCGCAGTGGGGCGTGGACACTGAAGCTTTCTTT. This chain joins TRBV18 and TRBJ1-1; TRBD1 is a possible D gene (5 bases). Trimming took 3 bases from V and 3 from J, leaving 14 bases between them. Germline V lookup: CDR1 KGHSH, CDR2 LQKENI. CDR3 length: 15 residues.

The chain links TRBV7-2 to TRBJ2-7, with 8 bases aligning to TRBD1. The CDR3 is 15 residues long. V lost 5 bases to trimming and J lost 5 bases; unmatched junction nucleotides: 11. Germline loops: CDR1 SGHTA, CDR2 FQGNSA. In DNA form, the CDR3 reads TGTGCCAGCAGCGCCCCAGGGGGCGCAATCCACGAGCAGTACTTC. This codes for CASSAPGGAIHEQYF.

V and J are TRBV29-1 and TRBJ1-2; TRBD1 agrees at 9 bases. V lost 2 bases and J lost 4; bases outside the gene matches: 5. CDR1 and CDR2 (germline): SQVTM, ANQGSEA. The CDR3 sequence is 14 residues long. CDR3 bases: TGCAGCGTTGAACACAGGGGGCCCATCTATGGCTACACCTTC. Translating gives CSVEHRGPIYGYTF.

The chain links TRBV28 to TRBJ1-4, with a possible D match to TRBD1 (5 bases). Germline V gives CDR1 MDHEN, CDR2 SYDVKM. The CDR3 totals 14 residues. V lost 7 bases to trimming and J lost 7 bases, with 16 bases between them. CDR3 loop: CASTLSQGSEKLFF. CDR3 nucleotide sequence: TGTGCCAGCACACTCAGCCAGGGTAGTGAAAAACTGTTTTTT.

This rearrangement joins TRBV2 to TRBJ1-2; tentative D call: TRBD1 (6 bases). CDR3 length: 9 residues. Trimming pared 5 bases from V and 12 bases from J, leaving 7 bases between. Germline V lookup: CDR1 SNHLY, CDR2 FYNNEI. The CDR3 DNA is TGTGCCAGCAGTAGGGACAACACCTTC. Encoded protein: CASSRDNTF.

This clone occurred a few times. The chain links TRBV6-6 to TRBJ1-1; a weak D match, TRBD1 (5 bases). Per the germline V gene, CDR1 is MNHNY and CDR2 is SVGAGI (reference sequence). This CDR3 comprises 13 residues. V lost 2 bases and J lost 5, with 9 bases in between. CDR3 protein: CASSYRGGTEAFF. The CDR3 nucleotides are TGTGCCAGCAGTTACAGGGGAGGGACTGAAGCTTTCTTT.

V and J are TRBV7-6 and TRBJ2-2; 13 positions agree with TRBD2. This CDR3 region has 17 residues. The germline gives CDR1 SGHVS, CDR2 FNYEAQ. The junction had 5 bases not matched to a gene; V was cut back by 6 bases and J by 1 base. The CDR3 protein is CASSPGLAGVNTGELFF. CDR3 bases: TGTGCCAGCAGTCCAGGACTAGCGGGGGTGAACACCGGGGAGCTGTTTTTT.

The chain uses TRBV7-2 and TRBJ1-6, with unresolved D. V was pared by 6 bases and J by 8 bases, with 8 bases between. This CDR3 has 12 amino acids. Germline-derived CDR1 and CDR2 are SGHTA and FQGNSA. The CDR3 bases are TGTGCCAGCAGATACCAGGATTCACCCCTCCACTTT. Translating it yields CASRYQDSPLHF. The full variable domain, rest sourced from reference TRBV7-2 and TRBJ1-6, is GAGVSQSPSNKVTEKGKDVELRCDPISGHTALYWYRQSLGQGLEFLIYFQGNSAPDKSGLPSDRFSAERTGGSVSTLTIQRTQQEDSAVYLCASRYQDSPLHFGNGTRLTVT.

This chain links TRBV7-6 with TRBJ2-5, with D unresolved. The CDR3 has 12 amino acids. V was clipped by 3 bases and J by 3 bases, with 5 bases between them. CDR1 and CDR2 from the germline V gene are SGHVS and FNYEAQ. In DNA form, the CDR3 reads TGTGCCAGCAGCTTGCGGAAAGAGACCCAGTACTTC. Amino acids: CASSLRKETQYF.

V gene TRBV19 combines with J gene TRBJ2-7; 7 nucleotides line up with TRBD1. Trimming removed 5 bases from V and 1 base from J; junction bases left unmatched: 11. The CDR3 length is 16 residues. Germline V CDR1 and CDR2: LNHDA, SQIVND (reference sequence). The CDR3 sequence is CASSPTGQKGSYEQYF. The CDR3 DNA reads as TGTGCCAGTAGTCCTACGGGACAGAAGGGTTCCTACGAGCAGTACTTC.

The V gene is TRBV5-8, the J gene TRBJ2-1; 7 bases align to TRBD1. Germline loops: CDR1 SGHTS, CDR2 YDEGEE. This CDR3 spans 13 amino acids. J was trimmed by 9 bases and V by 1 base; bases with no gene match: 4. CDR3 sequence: CASSLFSGGEQFF. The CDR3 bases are TGTGCCAGCAGCTTGTTCTCAGGGGGTGAGCAGTTCTTC.

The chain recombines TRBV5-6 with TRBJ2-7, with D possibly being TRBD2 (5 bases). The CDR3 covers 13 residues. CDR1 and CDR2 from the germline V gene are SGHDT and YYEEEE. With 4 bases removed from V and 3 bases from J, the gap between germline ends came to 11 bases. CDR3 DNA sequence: TGTGCCAGCAGCAGAAGACGGGGCTACGAGCAGTACTTC. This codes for CASSRRRGYEQYF.

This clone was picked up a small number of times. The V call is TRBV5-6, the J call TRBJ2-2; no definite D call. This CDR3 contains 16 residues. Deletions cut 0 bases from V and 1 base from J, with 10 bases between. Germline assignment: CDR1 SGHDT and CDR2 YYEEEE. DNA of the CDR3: TGTGCCAGCAGCTTGGCCACAGCCGGGAACACCGGGGAGCTGTTTTTT. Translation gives CASSLATAGNTGELFF.

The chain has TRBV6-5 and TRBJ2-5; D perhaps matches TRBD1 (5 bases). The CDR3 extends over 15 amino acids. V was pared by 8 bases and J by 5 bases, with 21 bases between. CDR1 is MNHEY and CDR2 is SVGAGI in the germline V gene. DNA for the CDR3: TGTGCCAGCGGAAACTCGGACCCAGGGATGGAGACCCAGTACTTC. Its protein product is CASGNSDPGMETQYF.

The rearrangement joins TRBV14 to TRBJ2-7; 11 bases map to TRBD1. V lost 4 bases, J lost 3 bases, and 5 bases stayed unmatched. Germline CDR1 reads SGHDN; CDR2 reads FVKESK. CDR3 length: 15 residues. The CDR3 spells CASSPGQGGYYEQYF. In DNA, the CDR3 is TGTGCCAGCAGCCCGGGACAGGGGGGTTACTACGAGCAGTACTTC. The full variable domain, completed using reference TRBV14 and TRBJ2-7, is EAGVTQFPSHSVIEKGQTVTLRCDPISGHDNLYWYRRVMGKEIKFLLHFVKESKQDESGMPNNRFLAERTGGTYSTLKVQPAELEDSGVYFCASSPGQGGYYEQYFGPGTRLTVT.